These T cell receptor beta chains were read from a single sample in a study of T cells in Graves' hyperthyroidism and ophthalmopathy. TCRdb reanalysed the multiplex PCR reads using MiXCR and keeps one entry per CDR3 protein. The table has about 640,000 distinct CDR3 sequences, 45% seen once. Sequenced: peripheral blood or thyroid tissue (not recorded which). The source of these receptors is an adult man with Graves' disease, either hyperthyroidism or ophthalmopathy (not recorded which). Each CDR3 is given with its conserved first and last residue. D genes are given only for firm matches. Only part of the rows carry a size: once, few, many, or a class if the clone is expanded.

v_call	clone_size	d_call	j_call	cdr3_aa	cdr3_nt
TRBV24-1	.	.	TRBJ2-5	CATSDGGAGETQYF	TGTGCCACCAGTGATGGGGGGGCCGGAGAGACCCAGTACTTC
TRBV6-1	few	.	TRBJ2-7	CASSELRDRGEQYF	TGTGCCAGCAGTGAGTTGCGGGATAGGGGCGAGCAGTACTTC
TRBV10-3	.	.	TRBJ1-5	CAISNGNQPQHF	TGTGCCATCAGCAACGGTAATCAGCCCCAGCATTTT
TRBV2	.	TRBD1	TRBJ1-5	CASTGTGDQPQHF	TGTGCCAGCACTGGGACAGGGGATCAGCCCCAGCATTTT
TRBV7-9	.	TRBD1	TRBJ1-4	CASSPGDSPGKLFF	TGTGCCAGCAGCCCCGGGGACAGCCCGGGAAAACTGTTTTTT
TRBV5-1	.	TRBD2	TRBJ2-7	CASSLTRLAGTGEQYF	TGCGCCAGCAGCTTGACGCGACTAGCGGGAACTGGAGAGCAGTACTTC
TRBV20-1	many	.	TRBJ2-7	CSAAGTTYEQYF	TGCAGTGCTGCCGGGACAACCTACGAGCAGTACTTC
TRBV29-1	.	.	TRBJ1-1	CSVEDLRQHTEAFF	TGCAGCGTTGAAGACCTTAGACAGCACACCGAAGCTTTCTTT
TRBV7-9	many	.	TRBJ1-6	CASSFGLSISPLHF	TGTGCCAGCAGCTTTGGTCTTAGTATTTCACCCCTCCACTTT
TRBV7-9	.	.	TRBJ2-5	CASSQDGLAGGETQYF	TGTGCCAGCAGCCAAGATGGGCTAGCAGGAGGGGAGACCCAGTACTTC
TRBV24-1	many	TRBD1	TRBJ1-5	CATSRDSSNQPQHF	TGTGCCACCAGTCGGGACAGTAGCAATCAGCCCCAGCATTTT
TRBV7-2	.	TRBD1	TRBJ2-7	CASSSGGAKQYF	TGTGCCAGCAGCTCAGGGGGCGCAAAGCAGTACTTC
TRBV7-8	.	TRBD1	TRBJ1-2	CASSQENGQGYYGYTF	TGTGCCAGCAGCCAAGAAAACGGACAGGGGTACTATGGCTACACCTTC
TRBV13	few	.	TRBJ1-2	CASSSGGGNYGYTF	TGTGCCAGCAGCTCAGGAGGAGGGAACTATGGCTACACCTTC
TRBV3-1	.	.	TRBJ2-3	CATSQEAAGSTDTQYF	TGTGCCACCAGCCAAGAAGCCGCAGGTAGCACAGATACGCAGTATTTT
TRBV24-1	many	.	TRBJ1-5	CATSTDLSNQPQHF	TGTGCCACCAGCACAGACCTTAGCAATCAGCCCCAGCATTTT
TRBV12-3/TRBV12-4	.	.	TRBJ1-6	CASGEGRMNSPLHF	TGTGCCAGTGGGGAGGGGCGGATGAATTCACCCCTCCACTTT
TRBV7-2	few	.	TRBJ1-1	CASSLRVRTEAFF	TGTGCCAGCAGCTTACGGGTTCGCACTGAAGCTTTCTTT
TRBV10-3	.	.	TRBJ2-5	CAISESGGGQETQYF	TGTGCCATCAGTGAGTCGGGAGGGGGCCAAGAGACCCAGTACTTC
TRBV11-1	.	.	TRBJ2-7	CARVIERAGYEQYF	TGTGCTAGAGTTATCGAGAGGGCGGGCTACGAGCAGTACTTC
TRBV25-1	many	TRBD2	TRBJ2-7	CASSEFTSAGEQYF	TGTGCCAGCAGTGAATTTACTAGCGCGGGCGAGCAGTACTTC
TRBV7-8	.	.	TRBJ2-7	CASSPLGLQQYF	TGTGCCAGCAGTCCCCTGGGTCTTCAGCAGTACTTC